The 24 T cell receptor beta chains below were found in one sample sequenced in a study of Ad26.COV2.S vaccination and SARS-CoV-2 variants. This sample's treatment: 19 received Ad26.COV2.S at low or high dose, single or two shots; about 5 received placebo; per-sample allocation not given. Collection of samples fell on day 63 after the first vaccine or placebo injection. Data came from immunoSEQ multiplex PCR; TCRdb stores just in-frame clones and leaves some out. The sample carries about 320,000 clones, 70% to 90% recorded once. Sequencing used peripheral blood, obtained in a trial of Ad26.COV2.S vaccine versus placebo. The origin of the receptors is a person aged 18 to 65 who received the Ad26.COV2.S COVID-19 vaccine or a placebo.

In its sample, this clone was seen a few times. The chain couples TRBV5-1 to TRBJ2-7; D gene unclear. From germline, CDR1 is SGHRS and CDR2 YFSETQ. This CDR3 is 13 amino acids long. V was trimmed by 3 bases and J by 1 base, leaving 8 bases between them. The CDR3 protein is CASSSLGSYEQYF. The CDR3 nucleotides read TGCGCCAGCAGCTCGCTTGGTTCCTACGAGCAGTACTTC.

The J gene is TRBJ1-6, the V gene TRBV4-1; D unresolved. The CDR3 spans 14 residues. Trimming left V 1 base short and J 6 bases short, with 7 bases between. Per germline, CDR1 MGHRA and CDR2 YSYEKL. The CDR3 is CASSQGRINSPLHF. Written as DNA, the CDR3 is TGCGCCAGCAGCCAAGGACGGATTAATTCACCCCTCCACTTT.

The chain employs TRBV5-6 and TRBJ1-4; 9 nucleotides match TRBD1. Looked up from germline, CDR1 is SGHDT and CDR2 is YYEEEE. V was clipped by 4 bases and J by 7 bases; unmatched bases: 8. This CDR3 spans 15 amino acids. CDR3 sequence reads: CASSLQGAPGEKLFF. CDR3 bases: TGTGCCAGCAGCCTACAGGGGGCTCCGGGTGAAAAACTGTTTTTT.

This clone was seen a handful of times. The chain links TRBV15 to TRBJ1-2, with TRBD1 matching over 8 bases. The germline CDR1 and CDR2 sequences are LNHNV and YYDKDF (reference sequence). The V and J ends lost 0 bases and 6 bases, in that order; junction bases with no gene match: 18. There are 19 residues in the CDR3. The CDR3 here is CATSREYQSQGAPWNGYTF. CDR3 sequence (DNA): TGTGCCACCAGCAGAGAATATCAGAGTCAGGGGGCGCCTTGGAATGGCTACACCTTC. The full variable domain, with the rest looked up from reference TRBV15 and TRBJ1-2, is DAMVIQNPRYQVTQFGKPVTLSCSQTLNHNVMYWYQQKSSQAPKLLFHYYDKDFNNEADTPDNFQSRRPNTSFCFLDIRSPGLGDTAMYLCATSREYQSQGAPWNGYTFGSGTRLTVV.

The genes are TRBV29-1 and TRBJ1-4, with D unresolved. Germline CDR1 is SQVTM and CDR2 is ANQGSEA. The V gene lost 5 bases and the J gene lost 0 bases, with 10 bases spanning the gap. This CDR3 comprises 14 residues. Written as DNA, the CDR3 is TGCAGCGTTAGTGTGTGGGCAACTAATGAAAAACTGTTTTTT. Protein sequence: CSVSVWATNEKLFF.

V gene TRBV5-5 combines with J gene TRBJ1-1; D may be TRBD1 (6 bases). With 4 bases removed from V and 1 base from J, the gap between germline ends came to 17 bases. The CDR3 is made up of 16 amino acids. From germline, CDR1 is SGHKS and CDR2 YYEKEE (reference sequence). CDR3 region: CASSPIQGNANTEAFF. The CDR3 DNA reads TGTGCCAGCAGCCCTATCCAGGGGAATGCGAACACTGAAGCTTTCTTT.

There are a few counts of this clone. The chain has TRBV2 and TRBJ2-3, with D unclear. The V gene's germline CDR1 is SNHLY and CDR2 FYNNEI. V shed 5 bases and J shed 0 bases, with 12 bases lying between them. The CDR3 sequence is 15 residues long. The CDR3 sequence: CASSLDVTSTDTQYF. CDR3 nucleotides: TGTGCCAGCAGTTTGGACGTTACTAGCACAGATACGCAGTATTTT. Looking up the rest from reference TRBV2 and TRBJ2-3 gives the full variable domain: EPEVTQTPSHQVTQMGQEVILRCVPISNHLYFYWYRQILGQKVEFLVSFYNNEISEKSEIFDDQFSVERPDGSNFTLKIRSTKLEDSAMYFCASSLDVTSTDTQYFGPGTRLTVL.

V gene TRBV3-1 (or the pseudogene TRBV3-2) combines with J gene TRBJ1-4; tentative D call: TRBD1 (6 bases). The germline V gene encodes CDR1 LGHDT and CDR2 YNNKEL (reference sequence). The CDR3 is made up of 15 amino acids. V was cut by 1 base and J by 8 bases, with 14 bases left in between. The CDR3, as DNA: TGTGCCAGCAGCCAAGTGCAGGGGACTCAGGAAAAACTGTTTTTT. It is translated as CASSQVQGTQEKLFF.

DNA for the CDR3: TGTGCCAGCAGTTTATCCGGGGGCTTCCAAGAGACCCAGTACTTC. Protein product: CASSLSGGFQETQYF. The chain employs TRBV27 and TRBJ2-5; either TRBD1 or TRBD2 may supply D (6 bases each). This CDR3 region has 15 residues. Germline V gene lookup returns CDR1 MNHEY and CDR2 SMNVEV (reference sequence). The V gene lost 0 bases and the J gene lost 1 base, with 9 bases spanning the gap.

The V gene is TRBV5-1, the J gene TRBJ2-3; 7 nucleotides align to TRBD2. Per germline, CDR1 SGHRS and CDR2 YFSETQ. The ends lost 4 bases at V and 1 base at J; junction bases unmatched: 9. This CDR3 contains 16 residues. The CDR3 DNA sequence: TGCGCCAGCAGCCCTATCACGGGGGGAGGCACAGATACGCAGTATTTT. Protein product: CASSPITGGGTDTQYF.

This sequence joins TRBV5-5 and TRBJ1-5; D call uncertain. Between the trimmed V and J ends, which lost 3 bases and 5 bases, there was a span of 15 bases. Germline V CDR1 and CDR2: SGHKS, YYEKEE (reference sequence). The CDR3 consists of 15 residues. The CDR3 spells CASSWTSGSYQPQHF. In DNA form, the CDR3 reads TGTGCCAGCAGCTGGACCTCCGGGAGCTATCAGCCCCAGCATTTT.

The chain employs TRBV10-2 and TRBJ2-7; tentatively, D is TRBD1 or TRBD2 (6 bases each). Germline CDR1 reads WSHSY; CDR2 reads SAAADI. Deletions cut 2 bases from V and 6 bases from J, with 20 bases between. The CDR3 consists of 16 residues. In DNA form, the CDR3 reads TGCGCCAGCAGTGAGGGTTTTGGAGGGGGGAGCGGCGAGCAGTACTTC. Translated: CASSEGFGGGSGEQYF.

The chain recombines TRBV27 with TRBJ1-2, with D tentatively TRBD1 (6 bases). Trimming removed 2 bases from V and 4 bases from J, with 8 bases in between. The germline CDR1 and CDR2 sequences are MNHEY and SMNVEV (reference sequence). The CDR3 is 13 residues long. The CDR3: CASSLRGVYGYTF. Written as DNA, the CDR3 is TGTGCCAGCAGTTTAAGGGGGGTCTATGGCTACACCTTC.

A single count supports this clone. Here the CDR3 reads CAWSARTSMDEQFF. The CDR3, as DNA: TGTGCCTGGAGCGCACGGACTAGTATGGATGAGCAGTTCTTC. The rearrangement links TRBV30 to TRBJ2-1, with TRBD2 matching over 7 bases. Germline assignment: CDR1 GTSNPN and CDR2 SVGIG (reference sequence). This CDR3 has 14 residues. V shed 3 bases, J shed 8 bases, and the junction held 10 bases outside the gene matches.

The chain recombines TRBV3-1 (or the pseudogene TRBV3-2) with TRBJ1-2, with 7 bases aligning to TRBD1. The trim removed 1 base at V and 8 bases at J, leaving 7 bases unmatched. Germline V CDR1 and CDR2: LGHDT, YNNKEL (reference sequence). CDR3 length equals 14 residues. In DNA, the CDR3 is TGTGCCAGCAGCCAAGCTACAGGGGTTCGGGGCTACACCTTC. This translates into CASSQATGVRGYTF.

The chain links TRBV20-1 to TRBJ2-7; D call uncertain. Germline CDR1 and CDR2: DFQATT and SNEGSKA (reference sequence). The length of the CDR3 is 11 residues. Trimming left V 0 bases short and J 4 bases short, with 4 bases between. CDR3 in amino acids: CSAREHYEQYF. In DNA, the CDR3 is TGCAGTGCTAGAGAACATTACGAGCAGTACTTC.

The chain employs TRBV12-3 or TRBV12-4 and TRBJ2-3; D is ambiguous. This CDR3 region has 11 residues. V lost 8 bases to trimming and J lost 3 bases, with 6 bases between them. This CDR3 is CASAVTDTQYF. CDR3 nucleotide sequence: TGTGCCAGCGCCGTTACAGATACGCAGTATTTT.

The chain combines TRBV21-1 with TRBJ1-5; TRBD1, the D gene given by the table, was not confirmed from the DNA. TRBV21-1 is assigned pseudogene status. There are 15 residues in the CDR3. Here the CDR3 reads CASSGAQESNQPQHF. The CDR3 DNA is TGTGCCAGCAGCGGAGCACAGGAGTCCAATCAGCCCCAGCATTTT.

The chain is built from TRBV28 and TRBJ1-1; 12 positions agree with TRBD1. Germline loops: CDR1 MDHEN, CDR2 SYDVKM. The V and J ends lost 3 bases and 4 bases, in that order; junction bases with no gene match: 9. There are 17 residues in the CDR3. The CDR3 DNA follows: TGTGCCAGCAGTTTTCGGGACAGGGGGCGCAGGGGCACTGAAGCTTTCTTT. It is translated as CASSFRDRGRRGTEAFF.

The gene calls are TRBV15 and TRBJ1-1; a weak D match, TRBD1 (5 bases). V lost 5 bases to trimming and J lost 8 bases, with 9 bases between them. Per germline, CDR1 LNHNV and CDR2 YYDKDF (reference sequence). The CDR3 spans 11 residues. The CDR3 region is CATSAGLEAFF. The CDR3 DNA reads TGTGCCACCAGCGCGGGGCTCGAAGCTTTCTTT.

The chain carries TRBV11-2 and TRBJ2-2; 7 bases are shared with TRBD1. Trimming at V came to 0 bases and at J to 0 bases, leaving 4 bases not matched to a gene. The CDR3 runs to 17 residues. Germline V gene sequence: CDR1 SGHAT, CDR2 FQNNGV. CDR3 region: CASSLDLGTANTGELFF. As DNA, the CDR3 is TGTGCCAGCAGCTTAGATCTCGGGACAGCGAACACCGGGGAGCTGTTTTTT. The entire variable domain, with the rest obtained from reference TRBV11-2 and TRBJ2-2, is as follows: EAGVAQSPRYKIIEKRQSVAFWCNPISGHATLYWYQQILGQGPKLLIQFQNNGVVDDSQLPKDRFSAERLKGVDSTLKIQPAKLEDSAVYLCASSLDLGTANTGELFFGEGSRLTVL.

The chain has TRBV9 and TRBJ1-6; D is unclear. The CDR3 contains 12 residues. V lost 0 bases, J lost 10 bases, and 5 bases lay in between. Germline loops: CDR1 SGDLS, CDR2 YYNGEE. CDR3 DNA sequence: TGTGCCAGCAGCGTAGACGAGTCACCCCTCCACTTT. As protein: CASSVDESPLHF.

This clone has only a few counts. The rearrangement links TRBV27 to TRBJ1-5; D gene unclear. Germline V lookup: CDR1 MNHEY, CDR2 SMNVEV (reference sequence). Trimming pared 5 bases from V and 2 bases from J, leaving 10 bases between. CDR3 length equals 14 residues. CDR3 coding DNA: TGTGCCAGCAGTACCGGGTGGGGCAATCAGCCCCAGCATTTT. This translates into CASSTGWGNQPQHF.

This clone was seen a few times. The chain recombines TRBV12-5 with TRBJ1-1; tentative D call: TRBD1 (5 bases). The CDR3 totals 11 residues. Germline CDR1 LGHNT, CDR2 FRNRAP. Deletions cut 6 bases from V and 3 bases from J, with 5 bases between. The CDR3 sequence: CASGGHTEAFF. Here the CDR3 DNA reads TGTGCTAGTGGGGGGCACACTGAAGCTTTCTTT.